Each of the 30 T cell receptor beta chains below was sequenced from the same sample in a study of T cells expressing NK-cell markers. TCRdb reanalyzed the 5' RACE reads and collapses them to one entry per CDR3 protein, without DNA. Its clone listing holds just under 150,000 distinct CDR3 sequences. Specimen: blood T cells: a sorted CD56 or NKG2C T cell subset, CD4+ or CD8+ T cells, or bulk PBMC T cells (not recorded which). The receptors were gathered from a man aged 18 to 30 in good health.

The chain combines TRBV7-2 with TRBJ2-3; TCRdb gives TRBD1 as the D gene, but with no DNA this cannot be confirmed. The CDR3 runs 16 residues. Germline values: CDR1 SGHTA, CDR2 FQGNSA. This CDR3 reads CASSNLGRIHTDTQYF.

The J gene is TRBJ2-1, the V gene TRBV12-3 or TRBV12-4; as DNA is missing, the TRBD2 call by TCRdb cannot be tested. The CDR3 spans 15 residues. CDR3 amino acids: CASSSRDSPYNEQFF.

The chain is built from TRBV7-2 and TRBJ2-7; TCRdb proposes TRBD1, but this gene call is untestable without DNA. The CDR3 has 12 amino acids. The germline gives CDR1 SGHTA, CDR2 FQGNSA. The CDR3 region is CASRGAQYEQYF.

CDR3 amino acids: CASSPGPPPNEQFF. This sequence joins TRBV12-3 or TRBV12-4 and TRBJ2-1; checking the TCRdb D call of TRBD1 is not possible without DNA. The CDR3 consists of 14 residues.

This CDR3 is CASSQDLLTGDFGDTEAFF. V is TRBV4-3 and J is TRBJ1-1; TCRdb lists TRBD1, though no DNA is available to test this call. Germline CDR1 LGHNA, CDR2 YSLEER. CDR3 length: 19 amino acids.

The chain has TRBV20-1 and TRBJ2-7; TCRdb lists TRBD1, though no DNA is available to test this call. From germline, CDR1 is DFQATT and CDR2 SNEGSKA (reference sequence). The CDR3 contains 13 residues. This CDR3 is CSAGTWDRDEQYF.

The V and J genes are TRBV19 and TRBJ2-1; the TRBD2 assignment by TCRdb is unverifiable without DNA. Germline CDR1 is LNHDA and CDR2 is SQIVND (reference sequence). There are 17 residues in the CDR3. This CDR3 reads CASSIGFGGGTYNEQFF. Based on the CDR3 plus reference TRBV19 and TRBJ2-1, the full variable domain is DGGITQSPKYLFRKEGQNVTLSCEQNLNHDAMYWYRQDPGQGLRLIYYSQIVNDFQKGDIAEGYSVSREKKESFPLTVTSAQKNPTAFYLCASSIGFGGGTYNEQFFGPGTRLTVL.

V is TRBV2 and J is TRBJ2-3; TCRdb's assignment of TRBD2 cannot be checked, as there is no DNA. CDR1 is SNHLY and CDR2 is FYNNEI in the germline V gene. The CDR3 totals 18 residues. The CDR3 sequence: CASAGTSGNEVGWDTQYF.

This chain's CDR3 is CASSYGHTEAFF. The gene calls are TRBV6-2 or TRBV6-3 and TRBJ1-1. CDR1 MNHEY and CDR2 SVGEGT come from the germline V gene. The CDR3 spans 12 residues.

The V gene is TRBV28, the J gene TRBJ1-3. This CDR3 contains 14 residues. Per germline, CDR1 MDHEN and CDR2 SYDVKM. This chain's CDR3 is CASSDQSPGNTIYF. The variable domain in full, with the rest retrieved from reference TRBV28 and TRBJ1-3, is DVKVTQSSRYLVKRTGEKVFLECVQDMDHENMFWYRQDPGLGLRLIYFSYDVKMKEKGDIPEGYSVSREKKERFSLILESASTNQTSMYLCASSDQSPGNTIYFGEGSWLTVV.

The chain recombines TRBV12-3 or TRBV12-4 with TRBJ2-2; as DNA is missing, the TRBD2 call by TCRdb cannot be tested. The CDR3 is 16 residues long. CDR3 sequence reads: CASRLDSGSFTGELFF.

The chain links TRBV27 to TRBJ2-7; TCRdb calls TRBD2, which cannot be checked without DNA. Per the germline V gene, CDR1 is MNHEY and CDR2 is SMNVEV (reference sequence). CDR3 size: 13 residues. The CDR3: CASSFSVYYEQYF.

The chain carries TRBV12-3 or TRBV12-4 and TRBJ2-3; with no DNA, the TCRdb D assignment of TRBD1 cannot be verified. The CDR3 consists of 14 residues. CDR3 loop: CASSRGTSTDTQYF.

The chain has TRBV5-1 and TRBJ2-2; TCRdb selects TRBD1, and the lack of DNA leaves this call unchecked. Germline V gene sequence: CDR1 SGHRS, CDR2 YFSETQ. The CDR3 runs to 15 residues. CDR3 loop: CASSPSTGLTGELFF.

The chain couples TRBV6-4 to TRBJ1-5. The germline V gene has CDR1 MRHNA and CDR2 SNTAGT. This CDR3 is 14 amino acids long. The CDR3 region is CASASRGGNQPQHF.

This sequence joins TRBV5-6 and TRBJ1-5. The CDR3 consists of 14 residues. Germline V gene data show CDR1 as SGHDT and CDR2 as YYEEEE. This CDR3 is CASSLGTDNQPQHF.

The chain is built from TRBV6-1 and TRBJ2-7; TCRdb gives TRBD2 as the D gene, but with no DNA this cannot be confirmed. Per germline, CDR1 MNHNS and CDR2 SASEGT. CDR3 size: 14 residues. CDR3 sequence reads: CASSEVGLPYEQYF.

The V and J genes are TRBV15 and TRBJ2-2; TCRdb lists TRBD1, though no DNA is available to test this call. The V gene's germline CDR1 is LNHNV and CDR2 YYDKDF (reference sequence). CDR3 length: 14 residues. This chain's CDR3 is CATSRKGGSGELFF.

The chain carries TRBV5-4 and TRBJ2-5; no DNA is available, so the TRBD2 call from TCRdb remains unchecked. The germline V gene encodes CDR1 SGHNT and CDR2 YYREEE (reference sequence). CDR3 length: 16 amino acids. CDR3 sequence reads: CASSFLGGSGQETQYF.

The chain employs TRBV27 and TRBJ1-2; without DNA, the TCRdb call of TRBD1 cannot be checked. Germline CDR1 is MNHEY and CDR2 is SMNVEV (reference sequence). CDR3 length: 15 residues. The CDR3 loop reads CASSASGGVDYGYTF.

The genes are TRBV19 and TRBJ2-1; TCRdb lists TRBD1, though no DNA is available to test this call. Germline loops: CDR1 LNHDA, CDR2 SQIVND (reference sequence). CDR3 length: 15 amino acids. The CDR3 here is CASNKGAGTYNEQFF.

The rearrangement uses TRBV11-2 and TRBJ2-1; TCRdb selects TRBD2, and the lack of DNA leaves this call unchecked. CDR3 length: 13 residues. The germline CDR1 and CDR2 sequences are SGHAT and FQNNGV. CDR3 protein: CASSLAQADEQFF.

The chain employs TRBV7-9 and TRBJ2-5; TCRdb designates TRBD2, a call that cannot be tested without DNA. CDR1 and CDR2 (germline): SEHNR, FQNEAQ (reference sequence). The CDR3 sequence is 16 residues long. CDR3: CASSFSSRERGETQYF.

This rearrangement joins TRBV24-1 to TRBJ2-5; as DNA is missing, the TRBD1 call by TCRdb cannot be tested. Germline V gene lookup returns CDR1 KGHDR and CDR2 SFDVKD. The CDR3 extends over 13 amino acids. The chain's CDR3 is CATSDGQSWTQYF.

The V gene is TRBV5-6, the J gene TRBJ2-2; absent DNA, TCRdb's TRBD2 call cannot be checked. The CDR3 loop spans 16 amino acids. The germline CDR1 and CDR2 sequences are SGHDT and YYEEEE. CDR3 protein: CASSLRTSGSTGELFF.

The CDR3 sequence is CASSIGATGQPQHF. The V gene is TRBV19, the J gene TRBJ1-5; TCRdb calls TRBD1, which cannot be checked without DNA. This CDR3 has 14 amino acids. Per germline, CDR1 LNHDA and CDR2 SQIVND (reference sequence).

The rearrangement uses TRBV5-1 and TRBJ2-2. In germline, CDR1 is SGHRS, CDR2 YFSETQ. There are 16 residues in the CDR3. CDR3 loop: CASSLLPAQYTGELFF.

The chain joins TRBV9 to TRBJ2-1. The germline V gene has CDR1 SGDLS and CDR2 YYNGEE. CDR3 length: 14 residues. This CDR3 reads CASSVGGTPNEQFF. Combining the CDR3 with reference TRBV9 and TRBJ2-1 gives the whole variable domain DSGVTQTPKHLITATGQRVTLRCSPRSGDLSVYWYQQSLDQGLQFLIQYYNGEERAKGNILERFSAQQFPDLHSELNLSSLELGDSALYFCASSVGGTPNEQFFGPGTRLTVL.

The J gene is TRBJ2-4, the V gene TRBV20-1; the D call of TRBD1 rests on TCRdb alone, since no DNA is present to check it. The CDR3 runs 15 residues. The germline gives CDR1 DFQATT, CDR2 SNEGSKA (reference sequence). The CDR3 is CSARDWGQGTNIQYF.

V and J are TRBV11-2 and TRBJ1-6. Germline V gives CDR1 SGHAT, CDR2 FQNNGV. This CDR3 contains 16 residues. CDR3 residues: CASRSEFSSYNSPLHF. The full variable domain, its missing parts supplied by reference TRBV11-2 and TRBJ1-6, is EAGVAQSPRYKIIEKRQSVAFWCNPISGHATLYWYQQILGQGPKLLIQFQNNGVVDDSQLPKDRFSAERLKGVDSTLKIQPAKLEDSAVYLCASRSEFSSYNSPLHFGNGTRLTVT.